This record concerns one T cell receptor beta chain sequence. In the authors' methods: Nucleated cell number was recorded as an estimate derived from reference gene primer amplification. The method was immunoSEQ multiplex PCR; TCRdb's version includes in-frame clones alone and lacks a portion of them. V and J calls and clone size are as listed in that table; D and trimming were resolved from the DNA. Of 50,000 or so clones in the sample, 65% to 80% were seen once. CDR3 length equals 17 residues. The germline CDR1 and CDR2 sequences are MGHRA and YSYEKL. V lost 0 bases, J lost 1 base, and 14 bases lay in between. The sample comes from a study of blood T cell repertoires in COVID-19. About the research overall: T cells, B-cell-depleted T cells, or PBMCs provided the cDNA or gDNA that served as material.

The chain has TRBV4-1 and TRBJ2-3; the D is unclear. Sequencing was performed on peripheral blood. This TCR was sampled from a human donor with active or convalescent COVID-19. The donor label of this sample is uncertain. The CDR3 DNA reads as TGCGCCAGCAGCCAAGATTCTCACGGGTTTGGCACAGATACGCAGTATTTT. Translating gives CASSQDSHGFGTDTQYF.